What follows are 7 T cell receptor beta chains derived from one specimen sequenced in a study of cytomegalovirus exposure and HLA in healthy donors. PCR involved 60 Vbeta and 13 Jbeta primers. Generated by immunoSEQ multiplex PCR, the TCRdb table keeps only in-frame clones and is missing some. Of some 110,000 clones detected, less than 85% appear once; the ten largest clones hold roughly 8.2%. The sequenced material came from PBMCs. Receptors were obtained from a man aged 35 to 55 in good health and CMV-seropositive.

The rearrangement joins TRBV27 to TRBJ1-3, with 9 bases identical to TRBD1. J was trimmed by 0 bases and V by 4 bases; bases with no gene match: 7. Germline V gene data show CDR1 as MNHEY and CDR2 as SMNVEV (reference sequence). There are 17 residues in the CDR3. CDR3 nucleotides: TGTGCCAGCAGTTCCGGACAGGGGAGCTCCTCTGGAAACACCATATATTTT. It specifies CASSSGQGSSSGNTIYF.

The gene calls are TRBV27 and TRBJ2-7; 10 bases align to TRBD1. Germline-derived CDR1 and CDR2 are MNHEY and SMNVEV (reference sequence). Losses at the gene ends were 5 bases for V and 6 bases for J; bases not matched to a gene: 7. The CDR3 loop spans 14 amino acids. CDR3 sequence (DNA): TGTGCCAGCAGTAGGGACAGGGGAGCGGGCGAGCAGTACTTC. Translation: CASSRDRGAGEQYF.

The CDR3 spells CASSVATRDNSPLHF. The CDR3, as DNA: TGTGCCAGCAGCGTAGCGACTCGGGATAATTCACCCCTCCACTTT. The V and J genes are TRBV9 and TRBJ1-6; no firm D call. The CDR3 is made up of 15 amino acids. Germline CDR1 reads SGDLS; CDR2 reads YYNGEE. V was pared by 0 bases and J by 5 bases, with 9 bases between.

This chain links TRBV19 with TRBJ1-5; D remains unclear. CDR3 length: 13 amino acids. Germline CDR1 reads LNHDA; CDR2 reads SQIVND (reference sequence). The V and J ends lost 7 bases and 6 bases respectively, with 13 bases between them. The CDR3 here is CASTEGGAQPQHF. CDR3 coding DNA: TGTGCCAGTACGGAGGGCGGCGCTCAGCCCCAGCATTTT.

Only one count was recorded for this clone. DNA of the CDR3: TGTGCCAGCAGCCAAGCCCACCAGCAGGGGTGGGCCGGGGAGCTGTTTTTT. Its translation: CASSQAHQQGWAGELFF. The gene calls are TRBV4-2 and TRBJ2-2, with a possible D match to TRBD1 (6 bases). Germline CDR1 LGHNA, CDR2 YNFKEQ. V was pared by 1 base and J by 6 bases, with 18 bases between. This CDR3 has 17 amino acids.

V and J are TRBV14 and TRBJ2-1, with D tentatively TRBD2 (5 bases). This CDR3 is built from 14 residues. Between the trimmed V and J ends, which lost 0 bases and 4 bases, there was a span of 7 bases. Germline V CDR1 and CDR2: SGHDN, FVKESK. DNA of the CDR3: TGTGCCAGCAGCCAAGATCGGAGGTACAATGAGCAGTTCTTC. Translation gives CASSQDRRYNEQFF.

CDR3 protein: CASSSPASQGYEQYF. In nucleotides, the CDR3 is TGTGCCAGCAGTTCACCCGCCTCACAGGGCTACGAGCAGTACTTC. The chain employs TRBV28 and TRBJ2-7; weak D call: TRBD1 (6 bases). V lost 4 bases and J lost 3, with 16 bases in between. The CDR3 runs to 15 residues. The germline CDR1 and CDR2 sequences are MDHEN and SYDVKM.